These 24 T cell receptor beta chains came from one sample sequenced in a study of T cell responses to AZD1222 COVID-19 vaccine. TCRdb's copy holds only in-frame clones and misses some; the assay was immunoSEQ multiplex PCR. The sample has around 70,000 clones; about three quarters are singletons. Sequences were derived from peripheral blood, sampled on day 0 of AZD1222 vaccination. The source is an adult in good health.

The chain combines TRBV2 with TRBJ2-5; TRBD1 matches at 7 bases. V dropped 6 bases and J dropped 0; count of bases not matched to a gene: 25. The germline V gene encodes CDR1 SNHLY and CDR2 FYNNEI. This CDR3 region has 21 residues. The DNA for the CDR3 is TGTGCCAGCAGGACCAATCCCACCTCCCCGACAGGGCGGACTTACCAAGAGACCCAGTACTTC. The encoded protein is CASRTNPTSPTGRTYQETQYF.

This clone appeared a few times. The V call is TRBV5-1, the J call TRBJ2-2, with 7 bases aligning to TRBD2. V lost 3 bases and J lost 6; bases outside the gene matches: 14. This CDR3 is 17 amino acids long. Per germline, CDR1 SGHRS and CDR2 YFSETQ. The CDR3 nucleotides are TGCGCCAGCAGCTCCGCCGGCGCGCGGGGGTATTCCGGGGAGCTGTTTTTT. As protein: CASSSAGARGYSGELFF.

This clone occurred once. The gene calls are TRBV7-9 and TRBJ1-6; D not resolved. Germline V gene sequence: CDR1 SEHNR, CDR2 FQNEAQ (reference sequence). This CDR3 comprises 14 residues. V lost 3 bases, J lost 4 bases, and 7 bases lay in between. CDR3 sequence: CASSLEQYNSPLHF. CDR3 nucleotide sequence: TGTGCCAGCAGCTTGGAACAGTATAATTCACCCCTCCACTTT.

The chain links TRBV12-3 or TRBV12-4 to TRBJ1-5; D remains ambiguous. Trimming removed 8 bases at V and 2 bases at J, with 10 bases between. The CDR3 loop spans 13 amino acids. The CDR3 sequence is CASARGGNQPQHF. The CDR3 bases are TGTGCCAGCGCCCGAGGCGGCAATCAGCCCCAGCATTTT.

The rearrangement uses TRBV18 and TRBJ2-4; perhaps TRBD2 as D (6 bases). Germline lookup yields CDR1 KGHSH and CDR2 LQKENI. The CDR3 runs to 14 residues. V lost 5 bases to trimming and J lost 4 bases, with 12 bases between them. In DNA, the CDR3 is TGTGCCAGCTCAGCCGGGACTCCGAAAAACATTCAGTACTTC. It codes for CASSAGTPKNIQYF.

V usage is TRBV7-9 and J usage is TRBJ1-4; 8 bases align to TRBD1. The V segment lost 2 bases and the J segment 6 bases; nucleotides outside the gene matches: 5. Germline V lookup: CDR1 SEHNR, CDR2 FQNEAQ (reference sequence). The CDR3 consists of 15 residues. CDR3 sequence reads: CASSLITGGDEKLFF. In nucleotides, the CDR3 is TGTGCCAGCAGCTTAATAACAGGGGGAGATGAAAAACTGTTTTTT.

V and J are TRBV9 and TRBJ2-7; the D gene could be TRBD1 or TRBD2 (5 bases each). This CDR3 is built from 16 residues. V was clipped by 4 bases and J by 1 base, with 18 bases between them. The germline gives CDR1 SGDLS, CDR2 YYNGEE. This CDR3 reads CASSPSSGTESYEQYF. The CDR3 nucleotides are TGTGCCAGCAGCCCCTCTTCGGGGACCGAGTCCTACGAGCAGTACTTC.

This clone has a handful of counts. The chain recombines TRBV21-1 with TRBJ2-1; TRBD2, as called in the table, went unchecked against the DNA. TRBV21-1 is labeled a pseudogene. The CDR3 has 19 residues. The CDR3 sequence is CASSKPPGLAGGPRNEQFF. The DNA of the CDR3 is TGTGCCAGCAGCAAACCTCCGGGACTAGCGGGGGGGCCTAGAAATGAGCAGTTCTTC.

The genes are TRBV6-5 and TRBJ2-1; 9 positions agree with TRBD2. Trimming took 7 bases from V and 8 from J; bases not matched to a gene: 9. CDR1 MNHEY and CDR2 SVGAGI come from the germline V gene. The CDR3 runs 14 residues. The CDR3 sequence is CASKSIAGDHEQFF. DNA for the CDR3: TGTGCCAGCAAAAGCATAGCGGGGGATCATGAGCAGTTCTTC.

V usage is TRBV13 and J usage is TRBJ2-3, with D perhaps TRBD1 (6 bases). The V gene lost 5 bases and the J gene lost 2 bases, with 11 bases spanning the gap. The CDR3 length is 14 residues. Germline V gene data show CDR1 as PRHDT and CDR2 as FYEKMQ (reference sequence). The CDR3 DNA reads TGTGCCAGCAGCCGACAGGACCACACAGATACGCAGTATTTT. Translated, it gives CASSRQDHTDTQYF.

The chain employs TRBV7-6 and TRBJ2-3, with 8 bases fitting TRBD1. CDR1 and CDR2 from the germline V gene are SGHVS and FNYEAQ. The CDR3 runs 16 residues. J gave up 0 bases and V 5 bases, and 7 bases lay outside the gene matches. CDR3 sequence (DNA): TGTGCCAGCAGCAAATACGGACAGGGAAGCACAGATACGCAGTATTTT. Amino acid sequence: CASSKYGQGSTDTQYF.

This rearrangement joins TRBV5-6 to TRBJ1-1; the D is unclear. V was cut by 3 bases and J by 1 base, with 10 bases left in between. Germline V gene sequence: CDR1 SGHDT, CDR2 YYEEEE. This CDR3 contains 14 residues. CDR3 sequence (DNA): TGTGCCAGCAGCTCAATTTCAGGGAACACTGAAGCTTTCTTT. This gives the protein CASSSISGNTEAFF. Drawing the rest from reference TRBV5-6 and TRBJ1-1, the complete variable domain is DAGVTQSPTHLIKTRGQQVTLRCSPKSGHDTVSWYQQALGQGPQFIFQYYEEEERQRGNFPDRFSGHQFPNYSSELNVNALLLGDSALYLCASSSISGNTEAFFGQGTRLTVV.

This chain uses TRBV28 with TRBJ1-5; possible D gene TRBD1, 5 bases. This CDR3 spans 14 amino acids. V shed 5 bases and J shed 4 bases, with 12 bases lying between them. The germline CDR1 and CDR2 sequences are MDHEN and SYDVKM. CDR3 nucleotides: TGTGCCAGCAGTCCCATCGGGGGGAATCAGCCCCAGCATTTT. This translates into CASSPIGGNQPQHF.

This chain joins TRBV19 and TRBJ2-3, with a tentative D call TRBD2 (5 bases). This CDR3 has 12 residues. V lost 5 bases, J lost 5 bases, and 8 bases lay in between. Germline CDR1 reads LNHDA; CDR2 reads SQIVND (reference sequence). For the CDR3, the DNA is TGTGCCAGTAGTGTACGGGGAGATACGCAGTATTTT. It codes for CASSVRGDTQYF.

V gene TRBV5-6 combines with J gene TRBJ1-1; D is possibly TRBD1 (5 bases). V dropped 4 bases and J dropped 11 bases, with 21 bases sitting between them. Germline V lookup: CDR1 SGHDT, CDR2 YYEEEE. The CDR3 contains 14 residues. The CDR3 loop is CASSPQLLTEGAFF. The CDR3 region has the DNA TGTGCCAGCAGCCCCCAACTCCTGACAGAGGGGGCTTTCTTT.

J is TRBJ1-1 and V is TRBV7-9, with D perhaps TRBD1 (5 bases). CDR3 length: 13 amino acids. The germline gives CDR1 SEHNR, CDR2 FQNEAQ (reference sequence). The V end was cut by 0 bases, the J end by 5 bases, with 7 bases between. DNA of the CDR3: TGTGCCAGCAGCTTAGCCAGGGCGACTGAAGCTTTCTTT. It translates to CASSLARATEAFF.

The chain joins TRBV30 to TRBJ2-7, with TRBD1 matching 9 bases. Germline assignment: CDR1 GTSNPN and CDR2 SVGIG (reference sequence). There are 12 residues in the CDR3. V dropped 5 bases and J dropped 7; count of bases not matched to a gene: 6. Here the CDR3 reads CAWVTGGREQYF. CDR3 nucleotide sequence: TGTGCCTGGGTAACAGGGGGCAGGGAGCAGTACTTC.

This clone is medium-sized (0.01 to 0.1%) in the sample. The chain has TRBV10-2 and TRBJ2-7; tentatively, D is TRBD1 (6 bases). This CDR3 has 13 residues. The germline V and J ends were trimmed by 8 bases and 5 bases, with 16 bases remaining between them. CDR1 is WSHSY and CDR2 is SAAADI in the germline V gene. In DNA, the CDR3 is TGCGCCAGCCAAGGGACACCTATGGACGAGCAGTACTTC. Its translation is CASQGTPMDEQYF.

The J gene is TRBJ2-3, the V gene TRBV24-1; D is perhaps TRBD1 (5 bases). In germline, CDR1 is KGHDR, CDR2 SFDVKD. The CDR3 extends over 15 amino acids. Trimming shortened V by 5 bases and J by 1 base, and 12 bases separated the two germline ends. In DNA form, the CDR3 reads TGTGCCACCAGTGCGCCCGAAGGGGGCACAGATACGCAGTATTTT. This sequence encodes CATSAPEGGTDTQYF.

The chain employs TRBV12-5 and TRBJ2-3; 14 bases agree with TRBD2. Germline lookup yields CDR1 LGHNT and CDR2 FRNRAP. The CDR3 loop spans 16 amino acids. Germline trimming cut 7 bases from V and 5 bases from J; bases unmatched to any gene: 8. The CDR3 is CASAQTSGGAGDTQYF. Here the CDR3 DNA reads TGTGCTAGTGCCCAGACTAGCGGGGGGGCCGGAGATACGCAGTATTTT.

The genes are TRBV30 and TRBJ1-3; D not certain. In germline, CDR1 is GTSNPN, CDR2 SVGIG (reference sequence). Trimming removed 4 bases at V and 0 bases at J, with 10 bases between. This CDR3 is 14 amino acids long. CDR3 loop: CAWNQEDSGNTIYF. The DNA for the CDR3 is TGTGCCTGGAACCAAGAAGACTCTGGAAACACCATATATTTT.

This clone was picked up one time. V usage is TRBV24-1 and J usage is TRBJ1-4; D may be TRBD1 (5 bases). Deletions cut 2 bases from V and 14 bases from J, with 17 bases between. The length of the CDR3 is 14 residues. CDR1 is KGHDR and CDR2 is SFDVKD in the germline V gene. The CDR3 DNA is TGTGCCACCAGTGATTCAAGATTCCCCCGGGGGCTGTTTTTT. It is translated as CATSDSRFPRGLFF.

The V gene is TRBV5-1, the J gene TRBJ1-3, with D tentatively TRBD1 (6 bases). Germline CDR1 SGHRS, CDR2 YFSETQ. The CDR3 totals 17 residues. Trimming cost V 0 bases and J 1 base, with 14 bases left between them. Written as DNA, the CDR3 is TGCGCCAGCAGCTTGGCCGGTTGGGGGGCTTCTGGAAACACCATATATTTT. It codes for CASSLAGWGASGNTIYF.

V gene TRBV6-5 combines with J gene TRBJ1-4; tentatively, D is TRBD1 (6 bases). CDR3 length: 14 residues. Germline lookup yields CDR1 MNHEY and CDR2 SVGAGI. The V and J ends lost 5 bases and 2 bases respectively, with 9 bases between them. The CDR3 nucleotides are TGTGCCAGCAGTAAGCAGGGGACTAATGAAAAACTGTTTTTT. It specifies CASSKQGTNEKLFF.